These T cell receptor beta chains were read from a single sample in a study of cytomegalovirus exposure and HLA in healthy donors. The data were produced by immunoSEQ multiplex PCR, yet TCRdb's version contains in-frame clones alone and is incomplete. This sample has approximately 110,000 clones, with 77% found just once. The sample was PBMCs. The receptors originated from a woman aged 40 to 50 in good health and CMV-seropositive. Both conserved end residues are part of each CDR3. A D gene is named only where the DNA matches it firmly. A clone size is listed for some rows: how often the clone was seen (once, few, many), or a class if it is expanded.

clone size: once
V gene: TRBV5-1
J gene: TRBJ2-5
D gene: TRBD1
CDR3 DNA: TGCGCCAGCAGCCGGGACAGGGTGGAGACCCAGTACTTC
CDR3 protein: CASSRDRVETQYF

clone size: -
V gene: TRBV6-4
J gene: TRBJ2-3
D gene: -
CDR3 DNA: TGTGCCAGCAGGGACCGGGACACAGATACGCAGTATTTT
CDR3 protein: CASRDRDTDTQYF

clone size: -
V gene: TRBV5-1
J gene: TRBJ2-5
D gene: -
CDR3 DNA: TGCGCCAGCAGGAGCACCAGGGCGCAACAAGAGACCCAGTACTTC
CDR3 protein: CASRSTRAQQETQYF

clone size: -
V gene: TRBV5-5
J gene: TRBJ1-5
D gene: -
CDR3 DNA: TGTGCCAGCAGCCTGAGGGCCGACAATCAGCCCCAGCATTTT
CDR3 protein: CASSLRADNQPQHF

clone size: once
V gene: TRBV11-2
J gene: TRBJ2-2
D gene: -
CDR3 DNA: TGTGCCAGCAGCTTACATACTGAATACGACGGGGAGCTGTTTTTT
CDR3 protein: CASSLHTEYDGELFF

clone size: few
V gene: TRBV6-4
J gene: TRBJ2-1
D gene: -
CDR3 DNA: TGTGCCAGCAGTGACGGGCTGCGGGGCAATGAGCAGTTCTTC
CDR3 protein: CASSDGLRGNEQFF

clone size: -
V gene: TRBV5-1
J gene: TRBJ2-3
D gene: TRBD2
CDR3 DNA: TGCGCCAGCAGCTTGGGGACTAGCGGGACGACAGATACGCAGTATTTT
CDR3 protein: CASSLGTSGTTDTQYF

clone size: -
V gene: TRBV5-1
J gene: TRBJ1-1
D gene: -
CDR3 DNA: TGCGCCAGCAGCCCGATGACAGATAACACTGAAGCTTTCTTT
CDR3 protein: CASSPMTDNTEAFF

clone size: -
V gene: TRBV27
J gene: TRBJ2-7
D gene: -
CDR3 DNA: TGTGCCAGCAGTTTATCTTCCCCTTACGAGCAGTACTTC
CDR3 protein: CASSLSSPYEQYF

clone size: few
V gene: TRBV19
J gene: TRBJ1-5
D gene: -
CDR3 DNA: TGTGCCAGTACGGGAGGGGAAGGGCGTCCCCAGCATTTT
CDR3 protein: CASTGGEGRPQHF

clone size: -
V gene: TRBV19
J gene: TRBJ2-7
D gene: -
CDR3 DNA: TGTGCCAGTAGTACTCAGACACTTGACTACGAGCAGTACTTC
CDR3 protein: CASSTQTLDYEQYF

clone size: -
V gene: TRBV10-2
J gene: TRBJ2-3
D gene: TRBD1
CDR3 DNA: TGCGCCAGCAGTGACCCCCTCGGGACAGTCACAGATACGCAGTATTTT
CDR3 protein: CASSDPLGTVTDTQYF

clone size: -
V gene: TRBV28
J gene: TRBJ1-2
D gene: TRBD1
CDR3 DNA: TGTGCCAGCAGTTTACCGGACGGAGCAGGGGGCTTGGGCTACACCTTC
CDR3 protein: CASSLPDGAGGLGYTF

clone size: few
V gene: TRBV2
J gene: TRBJ2-5
D gene: -
CDR3 DNA: TGTGCCAGCAGTGAACTAGGAGGGGGCGGGCAAGAGACCCAGTACTTC
CDR3 protein: CASSELGGGGQETQYF

clone size: few
V gene: TRBV14
J gene: TRBJ1-1
D gene: -
CDR3 DNA: TGTGCCAGCAGCCAAGATACGGCAGGGATCGCTGAAGCTTTCTTT
CDR3 protein: CASSQDTAGIAEAFF

clone size: few
V gene: TRBV7-9
J gene: TRBJ2-1
D gene: TRBD2
CDR3 DNA: TGTGCCAGCAGCCCAGGACTAGCGGGAGGGTCAGGGGAGCAGTTCTTC
CDR3 protein: CASSPGLAGGSGEQFF

clone size: -
V gene: TRBV7-2
J gene: TRBJ2-7
D gene: TRBD1
CDR3 DNA: TGTGCCAGCAGGGGGACAGGGGCCTACGAGCAGTACTTC
CDR3 protein: CASRGTGAYEQYF

clone size: -
V gene: TRBV5-1
J gene: TRBJ2-5
D gene: TRBD1
CDR3 DNA: TGCGCCAGCAGCAGATCGACAGGGGCTTTGGGAGAGACCCAGTACTTC
CDR3 protein: CASSRSTGALGETQYF